A selection of T cell receptor beta chains follows, all from one sample in a study of vaccination and CD4 T cells after COVID-19. TCRdb used MiXCR to reprocess the PCR reads, holding one entry per CDR3 protein. The sample has over 13,000 distinct CDR3 sequences, around 24% seen once. No antigen is known for these receptors. The source material was CD4+ T cells from blood, cultured in vitro, sampled after SARS-CoV-2 vaccination. The source is a human donor who had recovered from COVID-19. The conserved cysteine and the conserved F or W are not part of the CDR3 here. Each record gives: V gene, D gene, CDR3 length, clone size, CDR3 protein. A D gene is named only where the DNA matches it firmly. Where a row states a size, it is once, few, many or the class of an expanded clone; other rows omit it.

V gene: TRBV9
D gene: .
CDR3 length: 10
clone size: .
CDR3 protein: ASSVGGDTQY

V gene: TRBV6-5
D gene: .
CDR3 length: 14
clone size: .
CDR3 protein: ASSYPQTATNEKLF

V gene: TRBV28
D gene: .
CDR3 length: 12
clone size: few
CDR3 protein: ASRGDSTNTEAF

V gene: TRBV28
D gene: .
CDR3 length: 12
clone size: few
CDR3 protein: ASSPPGKGTEAF

V gene: TRBV18
D gene: TRBD1
CDR3 length: 13
clone size: few
CDR3 protein: ASSPPGQVVRGQY

V gene: TRBV6-5
D gene: TRBD2
CDR3 length: 17
clone size: .
CDR3 protein: ASSFSGLAGGRGKNIQY

V gene: TRBV6-1
D gene: .
CDR3 length: 11
clone size: few
CDR3 protein: ASTRKRNTEAF

V gene: TRBV10-3
D gene: .
CDR3 length: 17
clone size: .
CDR3 protein: AISQTPGPRPRSYNEQF

V gene: TRBV7-2
D gene: TRBD2
CDR3 length: 17
clone size: .
CDR3 protein: ASSLARKLAGAGGETQY

V gene: TRBV18
D gene: .
CDR3 length: 11
clone size: .
CDR3 protein: ASSRTSSYEQY

V gene: TRBV20-1
D gene: .
CDR3 length: 12
clone size: few
CDR3 protein: SAPSEGRGLGYT

V gene: TRBV7-2
D gene: .
CDR3 length: 15
clone size: few
CDR3 protein: ASSSTGRGAHTDTQY

V gene: TRBV24-1
D gene: TRBD2
CDR3 length: 16
clone size: few
CDR3 protein: ATSVGTSGSRAKNIQY

V gene: TRBV18
D gene: .
CDR3 length: 13
clone size: .
CDR3 protein: ASSGLGSGANVLT

V gene: TRBV7-2
D gene: .
CDR3 length: 13
clone size: .
CDR3 protein: ASSLDGRSYNEQF

V gene: TRBV7-2
D gene: .
CDR3 length: 13
clone size: .
CDR3 protein: ASSLGGPSSYEQY

V gene: TRBV19
D gene: .
CDR3 length: 14
clone size: .
CDR3 protein: ASSARTGTTNEKLF

V gene: TRBV7-2
D gene: .
CDR3 length: 11
clone size: .
CDR3 protein: ASSLVADEKLF

V gene: TRBV4-1
D gene: .
CDR3 length: 11
clone size: .
CDR3 protein: ASSRDSQETQY

V gene: TRBV7-2
D gene: .
CDR3 length: 14
clone size: few
CDR3 protein: ASSLDVVGGNYGYT

V gene: TRBV5-1
D gene: TRBD1
CDR3 length: 15
clone size: .
CDR3 protein: ASSRDRVSRHQETQY

V gene: TRBV7-6
D gene: .
CDR3 length: 12
clone size: few
CDR3 protein: ASSLIGGSTEAF

V gene: TRBV10-1
D gene: .
CDR3 length: 15
clone size: .
CDR3 protein: ASSESDGISGANVLT

V gene: TRBV28
D gene: TRBD1
CDR3 length: 12
clone size: .
CDR3 protein: ASGQGVAMAEAF

V gene: TRBV20-1
D gene: .
CDR3 length: 9
clone size: medium-sized
CDR3 protein: SASLLGTQY

V gene: TRBV20-1
D gene: .
CDR3 length: 10
clone size: .
CDR3 protein: SAPGQPYEQY

V gene: TRBV19
D gene: .
CDR3 length: 15
clone size: .
CDR3 protein: ASSIRGNQYSNQPQH

V gene: TRBV7-2
D gene: .
CDR3 length: 12
clone size: few
CDR3 protein: ASSLQQNTGELF

V gene: TRBV29-1
D gene: .
CDR3 length: 11
clone size: .
CDR3 protein: SVEGVVWNEQF

V gene: TRBV7-9
D gene: .
CDR3 length: 14
clone size: .
CDR3 protein: ASSYYGHGRNQPQH

V gene: TRBV6-2/TRBV6-3
D gene: TRBD2
CDR3 length: 17
clone size: .
CDR3 protein: ASSSPMGLAGGVYNEQF

V gene: TRBV5-1
D gene: TRBD1
CDR3 length: 11
clone size: .
CDR3 protein: ASGETGAYGYT

V gene: TRBV4-3
D gene: .
CDR3 length: 13
clone size: .
CDR3 protein: ASSQDPRSNYGYT

V gene: TRBV24-1
D gene: .
CDR3 length: 12
clone size: once
CDR3 protein: ATSEGTKNTEAF

V gene: TRBV28
D gene: .
CDR3 length: 12
clone size: few
CDR3 protein: ASSFRGSGQPQH

V gene: TRBV27
D gene: .
CDR3 length: 12
clone size: medium-sized
CDR3 protein: ASGFWGINYGYT

V gene: TRBV5-4
D gene: TRBD2
CDR3 length: 13
clone size: .
CDR3 protein: ASTPAGGRSYEQY